The present T cell receptor (beta chain) was sequenced within a study of blood T cell repertoires in COVID-19. Whole-study context: Sample material is recorded as cDNA or gDNA derived from T cells, B-cell-depleted T cells, or PBMCs.

The germline V gene has CDR1 MNHEY and CDR2 SMNVEV (reference sequence). With 6 bases clipped from V and 10 bases from J, the junction kept 8 bases outside the gene matches. CDR3 size: 13 residues. Participants, about 18 to 90 years old, spanned fewer than 30 US areas. All recovered Cohort 3 donors got two negative PCRs, got clearance, or saw symptom resolution. Only in-frame clones appear in the TCRdb table, and some are missing; sequencing was by immunoSEQ multiplex PCR. The sample lists a few hundred thousand clones; around 89% were seen once. Source material: PBMCs or T cells enriched from blood (not recorded which). The TCR sequence derives from a woman aged 30 to 39 who had recovered from COVID-19. The V call is TRBV27, the J call TRBJ2-1, with 8 bases fitting TRBD2. The CDR3 is CASSFSRGGEQFF. The CDR3 nucleotides are TGTGCCAGCAGCTTCAGTCGGGGGGGGGAGCAGTTCTTC.